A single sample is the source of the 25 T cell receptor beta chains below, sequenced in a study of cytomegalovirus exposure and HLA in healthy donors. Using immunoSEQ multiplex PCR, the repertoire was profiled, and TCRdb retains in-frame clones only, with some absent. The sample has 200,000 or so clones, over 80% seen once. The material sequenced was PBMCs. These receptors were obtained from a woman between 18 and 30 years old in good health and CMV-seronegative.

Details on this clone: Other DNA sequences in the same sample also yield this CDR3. The chain's CDR3 is CASSPTGANQPQHF. CDR3 DNA: TGTGCCAGCAGTCCTACAGGGGCCAATCAGCCCCAGCATTTT. This chain joins TRBV6-5 and TRBJ1-5, with TRBD1 matching 7 bases. Per the germline V gene, CDR1 is MNHEY and CDR2 is SVGAGI. Germline trimming cut 5 bases from V and 3 bases from J; bases unmatched to any gene: 4. The CDR3 loop spans 14 amino acids.

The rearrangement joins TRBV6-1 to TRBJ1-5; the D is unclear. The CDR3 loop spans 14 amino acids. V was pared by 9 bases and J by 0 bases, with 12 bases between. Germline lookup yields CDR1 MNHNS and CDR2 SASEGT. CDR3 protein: CASLSAYSNQPQHF. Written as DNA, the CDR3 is TGTGCCAGTCTCTCAGCCTATAGCAATCAGCCCCAGCATTTT.

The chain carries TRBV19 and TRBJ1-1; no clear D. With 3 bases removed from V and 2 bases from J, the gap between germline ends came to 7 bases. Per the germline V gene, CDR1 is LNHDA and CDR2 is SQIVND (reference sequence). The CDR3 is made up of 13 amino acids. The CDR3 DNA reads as TGTGCCAGTAGTATGTTAAGAAACACTGAAGCTTTCTTT. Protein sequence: CASSMLRNTEAFF.

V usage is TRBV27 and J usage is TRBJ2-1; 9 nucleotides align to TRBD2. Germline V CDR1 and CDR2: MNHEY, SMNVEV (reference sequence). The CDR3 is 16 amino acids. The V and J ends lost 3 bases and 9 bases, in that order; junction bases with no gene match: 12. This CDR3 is CASSFQGAGGKGEQFF. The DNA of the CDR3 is TGTGCCAGCAGTTTCCAAGGAGCGGGAGGAAAGGGTGAGCAGTTCTTC.

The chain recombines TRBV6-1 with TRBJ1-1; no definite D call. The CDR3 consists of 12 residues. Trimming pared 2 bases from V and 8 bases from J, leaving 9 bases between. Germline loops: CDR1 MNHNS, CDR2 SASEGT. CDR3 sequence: CASSEYVTEAFF. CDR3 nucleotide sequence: TGTGCCAGCAGTGAATACGTTACGGAAGCTTTCTTT.

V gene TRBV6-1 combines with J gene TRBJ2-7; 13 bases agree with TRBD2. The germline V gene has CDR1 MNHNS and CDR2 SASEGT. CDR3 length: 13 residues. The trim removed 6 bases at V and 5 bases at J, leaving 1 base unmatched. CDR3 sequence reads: CASRGLAGDEQYF. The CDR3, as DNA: TGTGCCAGCAGAGGACTAGCGGGAGACGAGCAGTACTTC.

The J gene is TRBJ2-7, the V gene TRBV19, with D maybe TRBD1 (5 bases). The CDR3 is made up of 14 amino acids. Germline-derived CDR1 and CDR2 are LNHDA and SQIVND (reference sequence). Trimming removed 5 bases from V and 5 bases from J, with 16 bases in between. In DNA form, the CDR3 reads TGTGCCAGTAGTTGGGGCAGGCGAACTGACGAGCAGTACTTC. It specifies CASSWGRRTDEQYF.

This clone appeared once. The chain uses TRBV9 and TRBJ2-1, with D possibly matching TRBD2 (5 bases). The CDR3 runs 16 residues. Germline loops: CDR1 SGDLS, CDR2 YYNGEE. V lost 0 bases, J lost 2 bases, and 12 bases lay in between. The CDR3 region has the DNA TGTGCCAGCAGCGTAGAGGACTTATCGGCCTACAATGAGCAGTTCTTC. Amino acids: CASSVEDLSAYNEQFF. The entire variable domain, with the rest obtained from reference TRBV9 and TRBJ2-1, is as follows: DSGVTQTPKHLITATGQRVTLRCSPRSGDLSVYWYQQSLDQGLQFLIQYYNGEERAKGNILERFSAQQFPDLHSELNLSSLELGDSALYFCASSVEDLSAYNEQFFGPGTRLTVL.

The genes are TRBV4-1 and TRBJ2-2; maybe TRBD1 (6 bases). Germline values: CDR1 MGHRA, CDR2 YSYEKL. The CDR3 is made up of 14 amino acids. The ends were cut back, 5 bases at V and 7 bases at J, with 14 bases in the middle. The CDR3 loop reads CASSFSGEIGELFF. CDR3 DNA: TGCGCCAGCAGCTTCTCAGGGGAAATCGGGGAGCTGTTTTTT.

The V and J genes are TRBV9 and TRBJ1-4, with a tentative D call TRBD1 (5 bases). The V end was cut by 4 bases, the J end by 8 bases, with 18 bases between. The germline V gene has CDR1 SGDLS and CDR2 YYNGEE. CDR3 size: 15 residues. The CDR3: CASSPTQGREEKLFF. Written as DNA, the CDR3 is TGTGCCAGCAGCCCGACCCAGGGTCGGGAGGAAAAACTGTTTTTT. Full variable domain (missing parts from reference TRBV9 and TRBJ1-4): DSGVTQTPKHLITATGQRVTLRCSPRSGDLSVYWYQQSLDQGLQFLIQYYNGEERAKGNILERFSAQQFPDLHSELNLSSLELGDSALYFCASSPTQGREEKLFFGSGTQLSVL.

CDR3 protein: CASSSTRGRAYNEQFF. Here the CDR3 DNA reads TGCGCCAGCAGTTCCACTAGGGGGAGGGCCTACAATGAGCAGTTCTTC. The V gene is TRBV4-1, the J gene TRBJ2-1, with D maybe TRBD2 (7 bases). Germline assignment: CDR1 MGHRA and CDR2 YSYEKL. CDR3 length equals 16 residues. V shed 6 bases and J shed 2 bases, with 17 bases lying between them.

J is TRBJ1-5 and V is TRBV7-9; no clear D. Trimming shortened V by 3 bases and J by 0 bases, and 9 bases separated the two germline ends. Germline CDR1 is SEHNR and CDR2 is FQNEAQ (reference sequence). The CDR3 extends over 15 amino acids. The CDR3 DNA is TGTGCCAGCAGCTTCTCGACACATAGCAATCAGCCCCAGCATTTT. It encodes CASSFSTHSNQPQHF.

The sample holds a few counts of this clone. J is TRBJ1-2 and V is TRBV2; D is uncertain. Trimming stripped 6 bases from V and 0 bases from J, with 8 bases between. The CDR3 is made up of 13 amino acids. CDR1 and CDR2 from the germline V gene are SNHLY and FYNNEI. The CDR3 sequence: CASSTATNYGYTF. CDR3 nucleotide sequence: TGTGCCAGCAGCACAGCAACTAACTATGGCTACACCTTC.

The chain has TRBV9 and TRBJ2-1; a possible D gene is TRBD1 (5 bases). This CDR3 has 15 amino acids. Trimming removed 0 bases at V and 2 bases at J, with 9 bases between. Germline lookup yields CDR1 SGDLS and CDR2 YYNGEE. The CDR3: CASSVAGITYNEQFF. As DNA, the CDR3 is TGTGCCAGCAGCGTAGCAGGGATCACCTACAATGAGCAGTTCTTC. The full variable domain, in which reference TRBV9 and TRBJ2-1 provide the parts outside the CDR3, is DSGVTQTPKHLITATGQRVTLRCSPRSGDLSVYWYQQSLDQGLQFLIQYYNGEERAKGNILERFSAQQFPDLHSELNLSSLELGDSALYFCASSVAGITYNEQFFGPGTRLTVL.

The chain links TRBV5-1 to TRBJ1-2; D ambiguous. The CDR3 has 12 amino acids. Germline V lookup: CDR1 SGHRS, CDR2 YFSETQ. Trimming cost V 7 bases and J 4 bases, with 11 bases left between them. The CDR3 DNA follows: TGCGCCAGCGGTGACGCGGGCTATGGCTACACCTTC. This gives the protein CASGDAGYGYTF.

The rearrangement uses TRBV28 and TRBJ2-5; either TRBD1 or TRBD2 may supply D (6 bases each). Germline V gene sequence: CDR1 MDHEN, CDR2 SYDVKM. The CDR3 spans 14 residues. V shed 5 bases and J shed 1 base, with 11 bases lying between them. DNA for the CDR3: TGTGCCAGCAGTGGAGGGACATTCCAAGAGACCCAGTACTTC. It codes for CASSGGTFQETQYF.

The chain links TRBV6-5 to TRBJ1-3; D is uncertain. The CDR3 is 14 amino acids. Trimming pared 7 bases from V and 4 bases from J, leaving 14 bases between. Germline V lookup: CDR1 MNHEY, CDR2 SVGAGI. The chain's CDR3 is CASTRGREGNTIYF. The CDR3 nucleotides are TGTGCCAGCACGCGGGGAAGGGAAGGAAACACCATATATTTT.

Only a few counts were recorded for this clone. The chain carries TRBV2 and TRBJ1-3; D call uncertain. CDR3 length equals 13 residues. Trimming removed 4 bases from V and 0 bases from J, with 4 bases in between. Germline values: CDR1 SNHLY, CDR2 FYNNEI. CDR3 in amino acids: CASSGSSGNTIYF. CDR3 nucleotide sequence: TGTGCCAGCAGTGGCTCCTCTGGAAACACCATATATTTT.

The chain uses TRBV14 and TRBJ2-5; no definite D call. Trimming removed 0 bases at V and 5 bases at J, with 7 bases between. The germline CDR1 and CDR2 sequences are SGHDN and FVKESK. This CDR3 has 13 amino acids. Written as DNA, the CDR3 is TGTGCCAGCAGCCAAGATATCAGTGAGACCCAGTACTTC. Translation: CASSQDISETQYF.

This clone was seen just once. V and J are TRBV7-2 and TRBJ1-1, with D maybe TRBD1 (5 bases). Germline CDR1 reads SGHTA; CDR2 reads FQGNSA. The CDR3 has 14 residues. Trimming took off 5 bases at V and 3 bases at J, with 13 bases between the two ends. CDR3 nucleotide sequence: TGTGCCAGCAGCAGGGGAGGGTTCTACACTGAAGCTTTCTTT. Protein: CASSRGGFYTEAFF.

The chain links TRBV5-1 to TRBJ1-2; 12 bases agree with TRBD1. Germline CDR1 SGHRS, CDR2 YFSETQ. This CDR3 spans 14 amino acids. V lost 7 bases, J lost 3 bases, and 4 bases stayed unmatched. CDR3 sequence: CASGGTGGDYGYTF. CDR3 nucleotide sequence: TGCGCCAGCGGAGGGACAGGGGGCGACTATGGCTACACCTTC.

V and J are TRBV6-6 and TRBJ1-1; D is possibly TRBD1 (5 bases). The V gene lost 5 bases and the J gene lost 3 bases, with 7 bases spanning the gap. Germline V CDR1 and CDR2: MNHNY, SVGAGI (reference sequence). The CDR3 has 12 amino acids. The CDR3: CASSQGDTEAFF. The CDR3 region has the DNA TGTGCCAGCAGTCAAGGGGACACTGAAGCTTTCTTT.

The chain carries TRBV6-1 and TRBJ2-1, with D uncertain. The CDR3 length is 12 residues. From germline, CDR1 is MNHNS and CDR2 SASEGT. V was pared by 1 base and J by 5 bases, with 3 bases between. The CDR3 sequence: CASSEVNNEQFF. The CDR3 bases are TGTGCCAGCAGTGAAGTCAACAATGAGCAGTTCTTC.

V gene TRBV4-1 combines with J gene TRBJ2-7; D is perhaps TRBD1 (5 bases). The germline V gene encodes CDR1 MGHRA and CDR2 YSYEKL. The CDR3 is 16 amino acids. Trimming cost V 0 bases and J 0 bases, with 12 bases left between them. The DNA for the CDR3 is TGCGCCAGCAGCCAAGATAAGCAGGGTGCCTCCTACGAGCAGTACTTC. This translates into CASSQDKQGASYEQYF.

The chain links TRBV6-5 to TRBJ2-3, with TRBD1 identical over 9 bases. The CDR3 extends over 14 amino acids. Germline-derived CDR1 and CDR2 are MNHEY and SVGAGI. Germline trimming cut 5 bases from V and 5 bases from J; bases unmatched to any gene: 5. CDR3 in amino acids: CASSPPGQGDTQYF. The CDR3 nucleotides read TGTGCCAGCAGTCCTCCGGGACAGGGAGATACGCAGTATTTT.